This TCR beta chain was identified in a study of blood T cell repertoires in COVID-19 (dated by TCRdb to the early 2020s). With respect to the entire study: Collaborator samples came from the United States, Italy and Spain and covered acute and convalescent phases of COVID-19. The prospective study material was composed of cDNA or gDNA derived from T cells, B-cell-depleted T cells, or PBMCs. Deeply sampled blood TCRbeta repertoires from subjects exposed to, actively infected with, or recovered from COVID-19 were included in the dataset. A freely available public database, intended as a resource for researchers studying the immune response to SARS-CoV-2, is where the repertoires were released. The samples were drawn from the first 160 participants of the ongoing ImmuneRACE study and from over 950 subjects provided by 6 global collaborators. Sample metadata almost always included a de-identified subject ID, COVID-19 status, age in years and sex. Where HLA class I and class II types were available, the types were taken from metadata supplied by the sample provider, not from assay-based typing.

This clone has more than one count but fewer than ten. The specificity of this receptor is unknown. Nothing much larger sits one base from this clone, and base qualities are not available. TCRbeta CDR3 regions were amplified from genomic DNA using the immunoSEQ Assay, a bias-controlled multiplex PCR. On the authors' methods: Nucleated cell counts per sample were estimated from amplification of reference gene primers within the assay. To quantify the absolute abundance of each unique TCRbeta CDR3 rearrangement, sequence reads were collapsed and filtered. For each sample, productive Simpson clonality was calculated as the square root of Simpson's diversity index across productive rearrangements. Sourced from immuneACCESS, this table was stored by TCRdb with only in-frame sequences that have V and J called. A share of the clones is absent; for the studies checked, an unresolved V gene accounts for under half, and the remainder has no known explanation. D and trimming come from the DNA, and the V and J calls and clone size come from that table. The sample contains around 230,000 clones, approximately 86% of them found a single time. Around 0.72% of the sample is held by the ten biggest clonotypes.

Collaborating institutions collected whole blood in K2EDTA tubes following their own protocols. Collaborator samples were shipped for TCRbeta analysis as frozen whole blood, isolated PBMCs, or DNA extracted from either sample type. There are 19 amino acids in the CDR3, from cysteine to phenylalanine inclusive. The read is trimmed to its CDR3 DNA, 57 bases read in frame from base 1. The trim is 5 bases for V and 0 bases for J, with a gap of 26 bases between the germline ends. CDR1 and CDR2 (SQVTM, ANQGSEA) derive from the germline V gene. Broader findings and caveats from the paper: The quantity of clinical and demographic metadata differed by source and by participant and was supplied without curation.

The sample comprised peripheral blood. Rearrangement joined TRBV29-1 to TRBJ2-4; TRBD1 is a weak D gene call, 5 bases matching. The sequence was obtained from a man aged 40-49 years with acute or convalescent COVID-19. This receptor has the CDR3 CSVQNKGREGGLAKNIQYF. The bases are TGCAGCGTTCAAAATAAGGGCAGGGAAGGCGGTCTAGCCAAAAACATTCAGTACTTC.